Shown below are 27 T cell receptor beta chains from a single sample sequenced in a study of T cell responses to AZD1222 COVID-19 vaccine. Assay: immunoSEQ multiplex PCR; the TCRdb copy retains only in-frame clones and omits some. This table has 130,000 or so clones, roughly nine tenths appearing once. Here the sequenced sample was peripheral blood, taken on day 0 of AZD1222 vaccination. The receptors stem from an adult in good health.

The CDR3 region is CASSIGPGNTIYF. The DNA for the CDR3 is TGTGCCAGTAGTATAGGACCCGGAAACACCATATATTTT. This sequence joins TRBV19 and TRBJ1-3; D gene unclear. Germline CDR1 LNHDA, CDR2 SQIVND (reference sequence). Trimming pared 1 base from V and 4 bases from J, leaving 5 bases between. The CDR3 covers 13 residues.

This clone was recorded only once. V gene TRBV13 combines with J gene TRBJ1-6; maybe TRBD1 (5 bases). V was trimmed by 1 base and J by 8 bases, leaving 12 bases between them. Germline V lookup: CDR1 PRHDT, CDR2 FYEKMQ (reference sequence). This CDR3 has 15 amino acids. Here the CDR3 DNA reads TGTGCCAGCAGCTTAGCTGGGGGAGCGGATTCACCCCTCCACTTT. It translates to CASSLAGGADSPLHF.

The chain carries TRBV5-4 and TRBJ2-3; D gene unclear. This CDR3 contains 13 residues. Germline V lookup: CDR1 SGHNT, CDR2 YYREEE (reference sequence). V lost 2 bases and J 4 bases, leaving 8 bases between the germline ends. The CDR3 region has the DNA TGTGCCAGCAGCTTAACCTCGTCAGATACGCAGTATTTT. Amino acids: CASSLTSSDTQYF.

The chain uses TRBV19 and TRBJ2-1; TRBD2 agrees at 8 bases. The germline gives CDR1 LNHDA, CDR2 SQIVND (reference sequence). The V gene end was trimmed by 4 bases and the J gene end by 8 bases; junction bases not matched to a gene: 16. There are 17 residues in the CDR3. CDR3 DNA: TGTGCCAGTAGTACCGACTCTTGGACTAGCAGGGGCCATGAGCAGTTCTTC. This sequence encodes CASSTDSWTSRGHEQFF.

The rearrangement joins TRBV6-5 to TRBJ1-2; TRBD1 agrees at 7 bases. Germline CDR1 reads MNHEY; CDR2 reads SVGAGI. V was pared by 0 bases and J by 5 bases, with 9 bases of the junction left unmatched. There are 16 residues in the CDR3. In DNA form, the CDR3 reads TGTGCCAGCAGTTACTCTAAGGCAGGGGGTTTTTATGGCTACACCTTC. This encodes CASSYSKAGGFYGYTF.

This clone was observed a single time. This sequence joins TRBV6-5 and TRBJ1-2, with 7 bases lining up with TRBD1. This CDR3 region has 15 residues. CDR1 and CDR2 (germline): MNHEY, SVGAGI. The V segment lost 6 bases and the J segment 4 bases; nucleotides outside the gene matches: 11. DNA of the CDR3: TGTGCCAGCAGACCCGTTCGGCAGGGGGGCTATGGCTACACCTTC. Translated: CASRPVRQGGYGYTF.

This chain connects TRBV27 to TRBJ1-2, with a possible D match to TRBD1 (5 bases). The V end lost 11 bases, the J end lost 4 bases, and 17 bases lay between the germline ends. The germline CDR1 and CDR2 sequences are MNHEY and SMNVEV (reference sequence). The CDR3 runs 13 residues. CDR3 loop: CASALGRAYGYTF. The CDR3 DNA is TGTGCCTCAGCCCTGGGACGGGCCTATGGCTACACCTTC.

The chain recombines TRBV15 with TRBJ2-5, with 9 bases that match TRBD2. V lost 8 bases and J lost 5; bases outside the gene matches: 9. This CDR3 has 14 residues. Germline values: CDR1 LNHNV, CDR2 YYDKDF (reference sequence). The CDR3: CATAGGPLGETQYF. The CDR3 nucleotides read TGTGCCACCGCGGGGGGGCCCCTGGGGGAGACCCAGTACTTC.

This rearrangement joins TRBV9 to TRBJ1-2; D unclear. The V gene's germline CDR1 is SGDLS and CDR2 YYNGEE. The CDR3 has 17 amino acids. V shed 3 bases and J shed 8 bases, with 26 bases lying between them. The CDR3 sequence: CASSDAKDAGPLFGYTF. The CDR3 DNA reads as TGTGCCAGCAGCGACGCTAAAGATGCGGGTCCGCTCTTCGGCTACACCTTC. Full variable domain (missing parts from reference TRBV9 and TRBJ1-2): DSGVTQTPKHLITATGQRVTLRCSPRSGDLSVYWYQQSLDQGLQFLIQYYNGEERAKGNILERFSAQQFPDLHSELNLSSLELGDSALYFCASSDAKDAGPLFGYTFGSGTRLTVV.

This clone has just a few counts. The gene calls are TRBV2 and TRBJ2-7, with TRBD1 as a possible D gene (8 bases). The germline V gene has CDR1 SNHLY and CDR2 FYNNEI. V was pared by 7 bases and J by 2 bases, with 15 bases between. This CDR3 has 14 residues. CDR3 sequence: CASNRGGSAYEQYF. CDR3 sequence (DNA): TGTGCCAGCAACAGGGGGGGGTCCGCCTACGAGCAGTACTTC.

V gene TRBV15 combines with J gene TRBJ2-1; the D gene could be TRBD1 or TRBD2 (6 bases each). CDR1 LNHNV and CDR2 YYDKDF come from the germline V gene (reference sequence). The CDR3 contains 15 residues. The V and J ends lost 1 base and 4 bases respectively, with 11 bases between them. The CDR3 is CATSRVRGRYNEQFF. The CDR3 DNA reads TGTGCCACCAGCAGAGTCCGGGGGCGATACAATGAGCAGTTCTTC. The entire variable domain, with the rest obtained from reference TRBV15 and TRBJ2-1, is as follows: DAMVIQNPRYQVTQFGKPVTLSCSQTLNHNVMYWYQQKSSQAPKLLFHYYDKDFNNEADTPDNFQSRRPNTSFCFLDIRSPGLGDTAMYLCATSRVRGRYNEQFFGPGTRLTVL.

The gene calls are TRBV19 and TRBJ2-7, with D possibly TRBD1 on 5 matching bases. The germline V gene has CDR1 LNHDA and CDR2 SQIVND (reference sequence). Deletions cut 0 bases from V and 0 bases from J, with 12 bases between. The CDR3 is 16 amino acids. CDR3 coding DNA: TGTGCCAGTAGTATAGAGGGGCAGGTGAACTCCTACGAGCAGTACTTC. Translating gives CASSIEGQVNSYEQYF.

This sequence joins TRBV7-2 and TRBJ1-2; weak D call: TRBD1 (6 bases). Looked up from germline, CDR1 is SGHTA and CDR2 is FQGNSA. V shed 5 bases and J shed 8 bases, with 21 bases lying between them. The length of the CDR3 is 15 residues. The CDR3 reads CASSQDFHREGGYTF. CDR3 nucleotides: TGTGCCAGCAGCCAAGATTTTCACAGGGAAGGAGGCTACACCTTC.

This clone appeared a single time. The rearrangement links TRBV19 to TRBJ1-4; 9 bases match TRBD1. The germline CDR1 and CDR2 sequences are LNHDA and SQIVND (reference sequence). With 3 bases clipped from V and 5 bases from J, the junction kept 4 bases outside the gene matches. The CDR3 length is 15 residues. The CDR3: CASSIGQGINEKLFF. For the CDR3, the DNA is TGTGCCAGTAGTATCGGACAGGGGATCAATGAAAAACTGTTTTTT.

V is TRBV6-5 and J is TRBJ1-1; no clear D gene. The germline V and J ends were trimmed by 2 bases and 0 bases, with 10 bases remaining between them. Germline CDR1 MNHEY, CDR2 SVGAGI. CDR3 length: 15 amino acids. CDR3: CASSYRDPMNTEAFF. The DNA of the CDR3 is TGTGCCAGCAGTTACCGGGATCCTATGAACACTGAAGCTTTCTTT.

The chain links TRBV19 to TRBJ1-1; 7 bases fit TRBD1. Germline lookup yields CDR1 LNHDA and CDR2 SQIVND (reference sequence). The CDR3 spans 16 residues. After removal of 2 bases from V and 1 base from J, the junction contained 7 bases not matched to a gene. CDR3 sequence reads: CASSILTGEGNTEAFF. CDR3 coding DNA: TGTGCCAGTAGTATACTAACAGGGGAGGGGAACACTGAAGCTTTCTTT.

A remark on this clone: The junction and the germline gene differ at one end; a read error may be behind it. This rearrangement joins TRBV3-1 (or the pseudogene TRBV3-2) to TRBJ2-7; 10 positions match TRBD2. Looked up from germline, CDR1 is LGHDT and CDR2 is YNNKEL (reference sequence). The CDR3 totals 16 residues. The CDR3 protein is CASSPSGSFFPYEQYF. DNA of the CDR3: TGTGCGAGCAGTCCTAGCGGGAGTTTTTTTCCCTACGAGCAGTACTTC.

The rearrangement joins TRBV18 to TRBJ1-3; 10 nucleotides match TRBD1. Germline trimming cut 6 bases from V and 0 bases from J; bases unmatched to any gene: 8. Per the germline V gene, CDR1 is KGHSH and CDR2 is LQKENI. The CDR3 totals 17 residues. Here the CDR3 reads CASSPGQGRNSGNTIYF. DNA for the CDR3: TGTGCCAGCTCTCCGGGACAGGGGCGAAACTCTGGAAACACCATATATTTT. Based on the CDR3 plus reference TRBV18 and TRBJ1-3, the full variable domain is NAGVMQNPRHLVRRRGQEARLRCSPMKGHSHVYWYRQLPEEGLKFMVYLQKENIIDESGMPKERFSAEFPKEGPSILRIQQVVRGDSAAYFCASSPGQGRNSGNTIYFGEGSWLTVV.

The CDR3 sequence is CASSLRSSYEQYF. DNA for the CDR3: TGTGCCAGCAGCCTTAGATCTTCCTACGAGCAGTACTTC. This rearrangement joins TRBV3-1 (or the pseudogene TRBV3-2) to TRBJ2-7, with D unclear. Trimming shortened V by 4 bases and J by 1 base, and 8 bases separated the two germline ends. The CDR3 sequence is 13 residues long. Germline assignment: CDR1 LGHDT and CDR2 YNNKEL (reference sequence).

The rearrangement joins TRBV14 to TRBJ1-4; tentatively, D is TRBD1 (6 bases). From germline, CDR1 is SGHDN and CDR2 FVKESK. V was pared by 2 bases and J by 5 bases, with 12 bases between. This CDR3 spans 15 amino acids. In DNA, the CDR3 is TGTGCCAGCAGCCAAACAGGGAATCGCAATGAAAAACTGTTTTTT. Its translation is CASSQTGNRNEKLFF.

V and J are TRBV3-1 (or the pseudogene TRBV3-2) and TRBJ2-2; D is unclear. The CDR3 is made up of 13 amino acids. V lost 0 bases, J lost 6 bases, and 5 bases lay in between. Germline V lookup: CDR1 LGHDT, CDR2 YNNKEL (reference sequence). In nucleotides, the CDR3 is TGTGCCAGCAGCCAAGATTGGGCCGGGGAGCTGTTTTTT. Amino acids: CASSQDWAGELFF.

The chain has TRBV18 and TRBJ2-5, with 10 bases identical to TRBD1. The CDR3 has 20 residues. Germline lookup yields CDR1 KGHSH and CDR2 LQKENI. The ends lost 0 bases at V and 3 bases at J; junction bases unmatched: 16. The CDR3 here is CASSPPRVHVVGTGEETQYF. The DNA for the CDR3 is TGTGCCAGCTCACCACCGCGGGTGCACGTGGTCGGGACAGGGGAAGAGACCCAGTACTTC.

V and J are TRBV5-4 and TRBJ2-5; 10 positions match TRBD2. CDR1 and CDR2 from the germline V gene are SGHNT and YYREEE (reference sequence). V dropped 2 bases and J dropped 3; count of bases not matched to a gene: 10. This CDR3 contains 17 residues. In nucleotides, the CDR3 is TGTGCCAGCAGCTTACTGAAGCTAGCGGGAGAGGAAGAGACCCAGTACTTC. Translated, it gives CASSLLKLAGEEETQYF.

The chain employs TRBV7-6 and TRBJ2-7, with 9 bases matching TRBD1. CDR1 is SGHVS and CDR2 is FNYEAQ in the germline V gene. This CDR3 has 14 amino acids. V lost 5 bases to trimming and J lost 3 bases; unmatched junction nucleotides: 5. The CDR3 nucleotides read TGTGCCAGCAGCCCGGGACAGGGACTCTACGAGCAGTACTTC. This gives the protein CASSPGQGLYEQYF.

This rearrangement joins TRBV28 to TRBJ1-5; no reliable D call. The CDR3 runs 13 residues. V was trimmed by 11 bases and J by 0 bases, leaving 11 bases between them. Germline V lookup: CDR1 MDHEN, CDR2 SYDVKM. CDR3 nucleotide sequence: TGTGCCGGCGGAGGGAATAGCAATCAGCCCCAGCATTTT. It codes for CAGGGNSNQPQHF.

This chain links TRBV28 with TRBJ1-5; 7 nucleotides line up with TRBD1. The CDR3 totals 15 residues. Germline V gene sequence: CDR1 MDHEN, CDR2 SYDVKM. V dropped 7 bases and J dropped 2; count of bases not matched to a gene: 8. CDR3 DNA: TGTGCCAGCAAAGAGGGGGCTAAGGGCAATCAGCCCCAGCATTTT. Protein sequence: CASKEGAKGNQPQHF.

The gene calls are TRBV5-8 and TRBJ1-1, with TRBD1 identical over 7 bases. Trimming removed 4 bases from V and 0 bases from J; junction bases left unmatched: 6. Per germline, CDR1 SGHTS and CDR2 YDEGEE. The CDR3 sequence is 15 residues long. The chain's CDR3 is CASSPFQGVNTEAFF. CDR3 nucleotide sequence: TGTGCCAGCAGCCCGTTTCAGGGGGTGAACACTGAAGCTTTCTTT.